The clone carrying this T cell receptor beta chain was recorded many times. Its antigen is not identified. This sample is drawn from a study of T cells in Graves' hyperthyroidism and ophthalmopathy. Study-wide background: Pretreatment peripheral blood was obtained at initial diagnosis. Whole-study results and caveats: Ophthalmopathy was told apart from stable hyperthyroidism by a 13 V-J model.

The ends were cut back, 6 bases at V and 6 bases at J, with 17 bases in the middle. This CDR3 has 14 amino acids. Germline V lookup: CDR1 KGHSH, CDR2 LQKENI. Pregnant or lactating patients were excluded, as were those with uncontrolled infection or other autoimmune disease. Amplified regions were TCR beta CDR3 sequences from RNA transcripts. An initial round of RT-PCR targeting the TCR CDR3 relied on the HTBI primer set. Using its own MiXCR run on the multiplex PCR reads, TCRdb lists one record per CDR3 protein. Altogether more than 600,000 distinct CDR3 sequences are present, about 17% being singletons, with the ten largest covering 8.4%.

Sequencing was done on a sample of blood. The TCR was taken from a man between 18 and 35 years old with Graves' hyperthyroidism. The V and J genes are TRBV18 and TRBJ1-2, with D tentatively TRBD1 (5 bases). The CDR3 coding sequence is TGTGCCAGCTCCCCTTCGGCGGCGGGGGATGGCTACACCTTC. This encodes CASSPSAAGDGYTF. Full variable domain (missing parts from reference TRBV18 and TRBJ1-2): NAGVMQNPRHLVRRRGQEARLRCSPMKGHSHVYWYRQLPEEGLKFMVYLQKENIIDESGMPKERFSAEFPKEGPSILRIQQVVRGDSAAYFCASSPSAAGDGYTFGSGTRLTVV.